This T cell receptor beta chain was obtained from a study of beta chain features in type 1 diabetes. Overall study results and limits: TCRB CDR3s from Type 1 diabetes patients were moderately but significantly shorter in all four CD4+ subsets.

Germline loops: CDR1 SGHTA, CDR2 FQGNSA. The V and J ends lost 5 bases and 0 bases respectively, with 11 bases between them. This CDR3 is 14 amino acids long. This clone was seen a handful of times. The antigen is unknown. Every bit of the isolated RNA underwent reverse transcription, so sequencing read expressed TCRB transcripts. Clones were read by immunoSEQ multiplex PCR, and TCRdb kept only the in-frame ones, dropping some. The sample yields approximately 600,000 clones, about an eighth seen once. This chain connects TRBV7-2 to TRBJ2-7; D might be TRBD2 (6 bases). This sequence was found in a man aged 25-45 years with type 1 diabetes. Sequences were obtained from naive CD4+ T cells from blood. CDR3 in DNA: TGTGCCAGCAGCCGGGACTCCTACTCCTACGAGCAGTACTTC. Its protein is CASSRDSYSYEQYF.